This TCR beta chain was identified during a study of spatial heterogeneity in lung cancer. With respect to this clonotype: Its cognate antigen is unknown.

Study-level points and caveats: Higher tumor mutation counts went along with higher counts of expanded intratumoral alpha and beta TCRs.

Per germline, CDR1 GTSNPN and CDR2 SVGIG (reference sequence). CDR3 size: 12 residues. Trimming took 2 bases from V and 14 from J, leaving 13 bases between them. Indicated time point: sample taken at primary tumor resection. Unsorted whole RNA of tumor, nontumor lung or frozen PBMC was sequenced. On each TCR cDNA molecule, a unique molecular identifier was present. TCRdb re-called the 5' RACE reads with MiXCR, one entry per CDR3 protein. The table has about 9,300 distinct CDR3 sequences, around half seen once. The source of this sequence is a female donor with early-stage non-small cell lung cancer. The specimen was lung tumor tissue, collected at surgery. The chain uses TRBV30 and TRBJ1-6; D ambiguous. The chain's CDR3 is CAWSTGLTALHF. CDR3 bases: TGTGCCTGGAGTACTGGCCTTACGGCCCTCCACTTT.